One sample yielded the 19 T cell receptor beta chains listed below, sequenced in a study of blood T cell repertoires in COVID-19. Generated by immunoSEQ multiplex PCR, the TCRdb table keeps only in-frame clones and is missing some. The sample consists of about 150,000 clones, approximately 80% of them appearing once. The sequencing sample was made of peripheral blood. The receptors shown here come from a woman aged 45 to 65 in a cohort sampled during active or convalescent COVID-19.

This clone occurred once. This sequence joins TRBV30 and TRBJ2-5; 8 bases fit TRBD2. There are 15 residues in the CDR3. V shed 0 bases and J 5 bases; nucleotides not matched to a gene: 8. The germline gives CDR1 GTSNPN, CDR2 SVGIG (reference sequence). For the CDR3, the DNA is TGTGCCTGGAGTGTACCGGGGGGGGCCCACGAGACCCAGTACTTC. The encoded protein is CAWSVPGGAHETQYF.

V is TRBV19 and J is TRBJ1-5; maybe TRBD1 (6 bases). V was pared by 4 bases and J by 5 bases, with 18 bases between. CDR3 size: 16 residues. Germline values: CDR1 LNHDA, CDR2 SQIVND (reference sequence). The chain's CDR3 is CASSKWAGGYYQPQHF. The DNA of the CDR3 is TGTGCCAGTAGTAAATGGGCGGGGGGCTATTATCAGCCCCAGCATTTT.

The chain has TRBV2 and TRBJ1-1; 8 bases fit TRBD1. The CDR3 consists of 15 residues. Unmatched junction bases numbered 5, after V lost 4 bases and J lost 1 base. Per germline, CDR1 SNHLY and CDR2 FYNNEI. CDR3 coding DNA: TGTGCCAGCAGTGCCGGGACAGGTTCGAACACTGAAGCTTTCTTT. Protein product: CASSAGTGSNTEAFF.

The J gene is TRBJ1-1, the V gene TRBV9; tentatively, D is TRBD1 (5 bases). The V and J ends lost 3 bases and 13 bases respectively, with 19 bases between them. From germline, CDR1 is SGDLS and CDR2 YYNGEE. This CDR3 is built from 13 residues. In nucleotides, the CDR3 is TGTGCCAGCAGCGCTAGTCCTGGACACCCCTTTTTCTTT. It yields the protein CASSASPGHPFFF.

The chain joins TRBV9 to TRBJ1-4; perhaps TRBD1 as D (5 bases). The CDR3 runs to 13 residues. Trimming removed 5 bases at V and 10 bases at J, with 15 bases between. Germline loops: CDR1 SGDLS, CDR2 YYNGEE. This chain's CDR3 is CASRDPRGGKLFF. For the CDR3, the DNA is TGTGCCAGCAGAGACCCCCGGGGGGGAAAACTGTTTTTT.

The V gene is TRBV30, the J gene TRBJ1-2; no firm D call. The V gene lost 0 bases and the J gene lost 8 bases, with 19 bases spanning the gap. The CDR3 spans 15 residues. The germline V gene encodes CDR1 GTSNPN and CDR2 SVGIG (reference sequence). The CDR3 sequence: CAWSVTRGGSEGYTF. The CDR3 bases are TGTGCCTGGAGTGTAACCCGAGGAGGGAGCGAGGGCTACACCTTC.

This chain joins TRBV9 and TRBJ2-1; weak D call: TRBD1 (6 bases). Germline V lookup: CDR1 SGDLS, CDR2 YYNGEE. This CDR3 is built from 15 residues. V gave up 0 bases and J gave up 6 bases, with 13 bases separating them. This CDR3 reads CASSVGLEGGNEQFF. In nucleotides, the CDR3 is TGTGCCAGCAGCGTAGGTTTAGAAGGGGGCAATGAGCAGTTCTTC. The full variable domain, rest sourced from reference TRBV9 and TRBJ2-1, is DSGVTQTPKHLITATGQRVTLRCSPRSGDLSVYWYQQSLDQGLQFLIQYYNGEERAKGNILERFSAQQFPDLHSELNLSSLELGDSALYFCASSVGLEGGNEQFFGPGTRLTVL.

The chain joins TRBV5-1 to TRBJ1-3; the D is unclear. In germline, CDR1 is SGHRS, CDR2 YFSETQ. The CDR3 spans 15 residues. V dropped 2 bases and J dropped 0 bases, with 9 bases sitting between them. The CDR3 is CASSFGSSSGNTIYF. In nucleotides, the CDR3 is TGCGCCAGCAGCTTTGGCAGTTCCTCTGGAAACACCATATATTTT. Full variable domain (remainder filled in from reference TRBV5-1 and TRBJ1-3): KAGVTQTPRYLIKTRGQQVTLSCSPISGHRSVSWYQQTPGQGLQFLFEYFSETQRNKGNFPGRFSGRQFSNSRSEMNVSTLELGDSALYLCASSFGSSSGNTIYFGEGSWLTVV.

The genes are TRBV24-1 and TRBJ1-5; maybe TRBD1 (6 bases). V lost 4 bases and J lost 5, with 11 bases in between. The length of the CDR3 is 14 residues. CDR1 is KGHDR and CDR2 is SFDVKD in the germline V gene. CDR3 bases: TGTGCCACCAGTGACCCCCGACAGGATCAGCCCCAGCATTTT. This codes for CATSDPRQDQPQHF.

The chain couples TRBV5-1 to TRBJ1-5, with D uncertain. V lost 4 bases to trimming and J lost 5 bases, with 16 bases between them. Germline assignment: CDR1 SGHRS and CDR2 YFSETQ. The CDR3 consists of 15 residues. Here the CDR3 reads CASSPHSSTDQPQHF. In nucleotides, the CDR3 is TGCGCCAGCAGCCCCCATAGCTCGACGGATCAGCCCCAGCATTTT.

The chain is built from TRBV18 and TRBJ2-7, with a weak D call TRBD1 (6 bases). Germline CDR1 and CDR2: KGHSH and LQKENI. Trimming pared 5 bases from V and 4 bases from J, leaving 24 bases between. CDR3 size: 17 residues. The CDR3 sequence is CASSARDTLLRPYEQYF. CDR3 bases: TGTGCCAGCTCAGCCCGGGACACTCTCCTTCGCCCTTACGAGCAGTACTTC.

This clone was counted many times. The rearrangement links TRBV5-4 to TRBJ2-7; D is ambiguous. Germline V gene lookup returns CDR1 SGHNT and CDR2 YYREEE (reference sequence). The CDR3 totals 13 residues. V was clipped by 4 bases and J by 0 bases, with 8 bases between them. The CDR3 DNA reads TGTGCCAGCAGCGTCCCGAGCTCCTACGAGCAGTACTTC. This gives the protein CASSVPSSYEQYF.

Concerning this clone itself: Germline is not matched at one junction end, which may reflect a read error. The chain employs TRBV7-8 and TRBJ1-3; 7 nucleotides agree with TRBD1. The CDR3 spans 19 residues. The germline gives CDR1 SGHVS, CDR2 FQNEAQ. The CDR3 sequence is CASSLGQPSKFLSANTIYF. The CDR3 DNA sequence: TGTGCCAGCAGCCTGGGACAGCCGTCCAAATTTCTCTCTGCAAACACCATATATTTT.

This rearrangement joins TRBV11-3 to TRBJ2-1; 11 nucleotides match TRBD2. CDR3 size: 16 residues. J lost 8 bases, V lost 5 bases, and 11 bases had no gene match. From germline, CDR1 is SGHNT and CDR2 YENEEA. The CDR3 coding sequence is TGTGCCAGCAGCCCGTTTAGCGGGGGGGCCTCGGATGAGCAGTTCTTC. This gives the protein CASSPFSGGASDEQFF. Looking up the rest from reference TRBV11-3 and TRBJ2-1 gives the full variable domain: EAGVVQSPRYKIIEKKQPVAFWCNPISGHNTLYWYLQNLGQGPELLIRYENEEAVDDSQLPKDRFSAERLKGVDSTLKIQPAELGDSAVYLCASSPFSGGASDEQFFGPGTRLTVL.

The genes are TRBV7-9 and TRBJ1-2; 7 bases are shared with TRBD1. CDR1 and CDR2 from the germline V gene are SEHNR and FQNEAQ (reference sequence). V shed 7 bases and J 5 bases; nucleotides not matched to a gene: 13. This CDR3 is built from 15 residues. The CDR3 here is CASTKTGTENYGYTF. The CDR3, as DNA: TGTGCCAGCACCAAAACGGGGACAGAAAATTATGGCTACACCTTC.

V usage is TRBV11-3 and J usage is TRBJ2-1; D not certain. This CDR3 is built from 13 residues. CDR1 and CDR2 from the germline V gene are SGHNT and YENEEA. The germline V and J ends were trimmed by 3 bases and 8 bases, with 11 bases remaining between them. The CDR3 spells CASSFDSLHEQFF. The CDR3, as DNA: TGTGCCAGCAGCTTTGATAGCCTGCATGAGCAGTTCTTC.

The rearrangement links TRBV18 to TRBJ2-7, with no clear D. CDR1 is KGHSH, CDR2 LQKENI, per germline. This CDR3 spans 13 amino acids. Trimming cost V 1 base and J 7 bases, with 11 bases left between them. CDR3 DNA sequence: TGTGCCAGCTCACCACTCGAGGAAGTGGAGCAGTACTTC. Translated: CASSPLEEVEQYF.

This chain joins TRBV2 and TRBJ2-1; D remains unclear. Trimming removed 6 bases from V and 3 bases from J, with 6 bases in between. The CDR3 is made up of 12 amino acids. CDR1 is SNHLY, CDR2 FYNNEI, per germline. CDR3 in DNA: TGTGCCAGCAGAAATTACTACAATGAGCAGTTCTTC. Its protein product is CASRNYYNEQFF. Looking up the rest from reference TRBV2 and TRBJ2-1 gives the full variable domain: EPEVTQTPSHQVTQMGQEVILRCVPISNHLYFYWYRQILGQKVEFLVSFYNNEISEKSEIFDDQFSVERPDGSNFTLKIRSTKLEDSAMYFCASRNYYNEQFFGPGTRLTVL.

A note on this clone: This specimen includes other DNA sequences encoding the same CDR3. The genes are TRBV10-3 and TRBJ1-5; TRBD1 is a possible D gene (6 bases). From germline, CDR1 is ENHRY and CDR2 SYGVKD. This CDR3 has 14 residues. V was pared by 3 bases and J by 2 bases, with 8 bases between. The CDR3 coding sequence is TGTGCCATCAGTGACAGGGGACGCAATCAGCCCCAGCATTTT. This encodes CAISDRGRNQPQHF.